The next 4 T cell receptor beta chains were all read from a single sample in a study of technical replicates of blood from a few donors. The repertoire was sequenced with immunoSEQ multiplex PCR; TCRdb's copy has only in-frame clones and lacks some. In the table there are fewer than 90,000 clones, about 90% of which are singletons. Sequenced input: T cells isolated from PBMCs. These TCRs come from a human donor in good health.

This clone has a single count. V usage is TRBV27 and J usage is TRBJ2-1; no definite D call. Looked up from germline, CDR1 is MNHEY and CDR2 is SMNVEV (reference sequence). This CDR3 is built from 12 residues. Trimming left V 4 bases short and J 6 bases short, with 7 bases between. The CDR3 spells CASSSALNEQFF. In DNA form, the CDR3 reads TGTGCCAGCAGTTCCGCACTCAATGAGCAGTTCTTC.

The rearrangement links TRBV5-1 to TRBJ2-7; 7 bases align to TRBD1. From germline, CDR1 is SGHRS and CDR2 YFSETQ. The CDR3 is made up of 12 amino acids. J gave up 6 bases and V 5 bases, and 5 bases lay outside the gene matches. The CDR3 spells CASRTGLGEQYF. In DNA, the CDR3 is TGCGCCAGCAGGACAGGGCTAGGCGAGCAGTACTTC. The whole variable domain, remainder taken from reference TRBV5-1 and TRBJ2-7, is KAGVTQTPRYLIKTRGQQVTLSCSPISGHRSVSWYQQTPGQGLQFLFEYFSETQRNKGNFPGRFSGRQFSNSRSEMNVSTLELGDSALYLCASRTGLGEQYFGPGTRLTVT.

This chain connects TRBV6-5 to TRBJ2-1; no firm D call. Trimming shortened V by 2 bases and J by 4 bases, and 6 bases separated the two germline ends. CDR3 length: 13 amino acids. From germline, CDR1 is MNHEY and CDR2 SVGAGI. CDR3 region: CASSYPSYNEQFF. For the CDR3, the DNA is TGTGCCAGCAGTTACCCCTCTTACAATGAGCAGTTCTTC.

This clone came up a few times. CDR3 nucleotide sequence: TGCAGCGCCACCGACAGGGTCCATGGCTACACCTTC. Translating it yields CSATDRVHGYTF. This chain links TRBV29-1 with TRBJ1-2, with 7 bases matching TRBD1. The V segment lost 7 bases and the J segment 6 bases; nucleotides outside the gene matches: 8. The CDR3 runs 12 residues. From germline, CDR1 is SQVTM and CDR2 ANQGSEA.